These T cell receptor beta chains were read from a single sample in a study of blood T cells in healthy people across ages. TCRdb independently ran MiXCR on the 5' RACE reads; one entry per CDR3 protein. The data contain almost 1 million distinct CDR3 sequences, roughly 47% of them seen just once; the ten biggest clones take up over 20%. The material sequenced was blood. The source is an older woman in good health. Both conserved end residues are part of each CDR3. The order of the fields is D gene, clone size, CDR3 length, V gene, J gene, CDR3 DNA, CDR3 protein. The D gene is left open where the match is weak. Only some rows state a clone size, as once, few, many or a class for expanded clones.

>NA|few|15|TRBV7-3|TRBJ2-3
TGCGCCAGCAGCTTGAGGGGGTTGAGCACAGATACGCAGTATTTT
CASSLRGLSTDTQYF
>TRBD1|few|15|TRBV9|TRBJ2-7
TGTGCCAGCAGCGCACCGGGACAGGGGCATTACGAGCAGTACTTC
CASSAPGQGHYEQYF
>NA|NA|15|TRBV7-3|TRBJ1-1
TGTGCCAGCAGCTTACACAGTCAAGGGTACACTGAAGCTTTCTTT
CASSLHSQGYTEAFF
>TRBD2|NA|19|TRBV20-1|TRBJ2-1
TGCAGTGCTTGCTTGACTAGCGGGAGGGAGGTTGAACGAGTGTATGAGCAGTTCTTC
CSACLTSGREVERVYEQFF
>NA|NA|14|TRBV5-1|TRBJ1-1
TGCGCCAGCAGTCTCCCGGGGGTGAACACTGAAGCTTTCTTT
CASSLPGVNTEAFF
>NA|NA|16|TRBV13|TRBJ1-2
TGTGCCAGCAGCCCGATTGGAGGGCCTGCTTTATATGGCTACACCTTC
CASSPIGGPALYGYTF
>NA|NA|14|TRBV27|TRBJ2-7
TGTGCCAGCAGTTTATCGACGGGGGTATCCGAGCAGTACTTC
CASSLSTGVSEQYF
>TRBD2|NA|16|TRBV11-2|TRBJ2-5
TGTGCCAGCAGCCTCCGGGGACTAGCGAACCAAGAGACCCAGTACTTC
CASSLRGLANQETQYF
>NA|few|20|TRBV4-1|TRBJ2-6
TGCGCCAGCAGCCAAGAGCGTGGAAACAGGGAGTTAGGTGGGGCCAACGTCCTGACTTTC
CASSQERGNRELGGANVLTF
>NA|NA|13|TRBV28|TRBJ1-2
TGTGCCAGCAGTCCGGTCGGGTACGAAGGCTACACCTTC
CASSPVGYEGYTF
>NA|NA|15|TRBV12-3/TRBV12-4|TRBJ2-3
TGTGCCAGCAGTTTAGCCTGGGACTTCACAGATACGCAGTATTTT
CASSLAWDFTDTQYF
>NA|NA|8|TRBV2|TRBJ2-3
TGTGCCAGCGATACGCGGTATTTT
CASDTRYF
>TRBD2|few|17|TRBV12-3/TRBV12-4|TRBJ2-3
TGTGCCAGCAGTTCAATAGGACTAGCTGAAATCACAGATACGCAGTATTTT
CASSSIGLAEITDTQYF
>NA|NA|14|TRBV9|TRBJ2-7
TGTGCCAGCAGCGTAGATAGTCAGTTGGAGGAGCAGTACTTC
CASSVDSQLEEQYF
>NA|NA|16|TRBV20-1|TRBJ2-3
TGCAGTGCTAGAGATCCTCCAGCGGGCTTTAAGGTTACGCAGTATTTT
CSARDPPAGFKVTQYF
>NA|once|17|TRBV6-5|TRBJ2-3
TGTGCCAGCAGTTACTCGAGCAGGGTTCGGGGCACAGATACGCAGTATTTT
CASSYSSRVRGTDTQYF
>NA|NA|16|TRBV4-3|TRBJ2-3
TGCGCCAGCAGCCAAGAGGGAGACTCTAACACAGATACGCAGTATTTT
CASSQEGDSNTDTQYF